Each of the 12 T cell receptor beta chains below was sequenced from the same sample in a study of OX40 agonist ivuxolimab in advanced cancers. The repertoire was sequenced with immunoSEQ multiplex PCR; TCRdb's copy has only in-frame clones and lacks some. The table shows 56,000 or so clones, with about 82% occurring only once. The sequencing here drew on CD4+ or CD8+ T cells sorted from blood, taken in a trial of the OX40 agonist ivuxolimab. These receptors were collected from an adult with an advanced solid tumor such as melanoma, head and neck, liver or kidney cancer.

The chain employs TRBV29-1 and TRBJ2-3; TRBD1 is a possible D gene (5 bases). From germline, CDR1 is SQVTM and CDR2 ANQGSEA. The CDR3 covers 14 residues. V gave up 1 base and J gave up 1 base, with 9 bases separating them. The CDR3 nucleotides are TGCAGCGTTGAAGGTGGCAGGGGCACAGATACGCAGTATTTT. Translating gives CSVEGGRGTDTQYF.

This clone appeared once. This sequence joins TRBV11-1 and TRBJ2-1, with D possibly being TRBD1 (6 bases). Germline lookup yields CDR1 SGHAT and CDR2 FQDESV (reference sequence). This CDR3 contains 15 residues. V was clipped by 8 bases and J by 7 bases, with 21 bases between them. CDR3 nucleotides: TGTGCCAGCTCACCCGGTTGGCAGGGGTGGAATGAGCAGTTCTTC. It yields the protein CASSPGWQGWNEQFF.

This clone has just one count. The CDR3 sequence is CASRIGGKNEQFF. Here the CDR3 DNA reads TGTGCCAGCAGAATAGGGGGTAAAAATGAGCAGTTCTTC. The chain has TRBV5-4 and TRBJ2-1; TRBD1 might be the D (6 bases). The length of the CDR3 is 13 residues. The V gene's germline CDR1 is SGHNT and CDR2 YYREEE (reference sequence). Trimming left V 5 bases short and J 7 bases short, with 13 bases between.

CDR3 protein: CASSLGVTTITELFF. The CDR3 DNA is TGTGCCAGCAGCTTAGGGGTGACTACGATAACGGAGCTGTTTTTT. V is TRBV7-2 and J is TRBJ2-2, with D possibly TRBD2 on 5 matching bases. Germline-derived CDR1 and CDR2 are SGHTA and FQGNSA. CDR3 length: 15 residues. The V end was cut by 1 base, the J end by 10 bases, with 16 bases between.

The rearrangement uses TRBV10-3 and TRBJ2-2, with 12 positions matching TRBD1. V lost 4 bases, J lost 7 bases, and 4 bases stayed unmatched. Per the germline V gene, CDR1 is ENHRY and CDR2 is SYGVKD. This CDR3 is built from 15 residues. CDR3 bases: TGTGCCATCAGTGCCGGGACAGGGGGCAACGGGGAGCTGTTTTTT. It specifies CAISAGTGGNGELFF.

The rearrangement links TRBV27 to TRBJ2-1, with a weak D call TRBD1 (6 bases). V lost 8 bases and J 9 bases, leaving 8 bases between the germline ends. The germline gives CDR1 MNHEY, CDR2 SMNVEV (reference sequence). This CDR3 comprises 10 residues. DNA for the CDR3: TGTGCCAGCGGGGGCGGTGAGCAGTTCTTC. Its translation: CASGGGEQFF.

The CDR3: CASSVVTNEKLFF. CDR3 DNA: TGTGCCAGCAGCGTCGTCACTAATGAAAAACTGTTTTTT. V is TRBV6-5 and J is TRBJ1-4, with D hard to call. The CDR3 is 13 amino acids. V was shortened by 6 bases and J by 2 bases, with 7 bases between the two germline ends. Germline assignment: CDR1 MNHEY and CDR2 SVGAGI.

This clone occurred a few times. This chain links TRBV18 with TRBJ1-1; 9 bases are a match to TRBD1. CDR3 length: 17 amino acids. CDR1 and CDR2 from the germline V gene are KGHSH and LQKENI. Trimming cost V 3 bases and J 1 base; bases outside gene matches: 9. CDR3: CASSPSPGTGRNTEAFF. CDR3 sequence (DNA): TGTGCCAGCTCACCTTCCCCCGGGACAGGGAGGAACACTGAAGCTTTCTTT.

V and J are TRBV28 and TRBJ1-5, with D possibly being TRBD1 (6 bases). With 5 bases removed from V and 7 bases from J, the gap between germline ends came to 21 bases. Germline CDR1 is MDHEN and CDR2 is SYDVKM. The CDR3 is made up of 16 amino acids. CDR3 protein: CASSPIYPQGNQPQHF. The CDR3, as DNA: TGTGCCAGCAGTCCGATATATCCTCAGGGGAACCAGCCCCAGCATTTT. The complete variable domain, with remaining parts taken from reference TRBV28 and TRBJ1-5, reads DVKVTQSSRYLVKRTGEKVFLECVQDMDHENMFWYRQDPGLGLRLIYFSYDVKMKEKGDIPEGYSVSREKKERFSLILESASTNQTSMYLCASSPIYPQGNQPQHFGDGTRLSIL.

Remarks on this clone: Different DNA sequences within this sample yield the same CDR3. The chain joins TRBV25-1 to TRBJ2-2; the D gene is possibly TRBD2 (6 bases). Deletions cut 6 bases from V and 4 bases from J, with 21 bases between. This CDR3 is built from 17 residues. CDR1 is MGHDK and CDR2 is SYGVNS in the germline V gene. The chain's CDR3 is CASSDNAGLARTGELFF. The CDR3 region has the DNA TGTGCCAGCAGCGACAACGCCGGGCTAGCGCGCACCGGGGAGCTGTTTTTT.

The chain has TRBV7-9 and TRBJ1-1; possibly TRBD1 for D (6 bases). Between the trimmed V and J ends, which lost 5 bases and 6 bases, there was a span of 10 bases. Germline V lookup: CDR1 SEHNR, CDR2 FQNEAQ (reference sequence). This CDR3 has 12 amino acids. The CDR3 nucleotides read TGTGCCAGCAGCGCATCAGGGGCTGAAGCTTTCTTT. Its translation is CASSASGAEAFF.

This sequence joins TRBV9 and TRBJ2-3; 7 nucleotides line up with TRBD1. Germline values: CDR1 SGDLS, CDR2 YYNGEE. V dropped 0 bases and J dropped 2; count of bases not matched to a gene: 9. The CDR3 has 17 residues. CDR3 nucleotides: TGTGCCAGCAGCGTAGGTATTTTAGGGGGCATCACAGATACGCAGTATTTT. As protein: CASSVGILGGITDTQYF.